This TCR beta chain came from a study of neoadjuvant anti-PD-1 for oral cavity cancer. Overall study context: Patients without progression received a fourth nivolumab dose around day 43, then surgical resection on days 50-56.

The CDR3 is 13 residues long. Germline V gene lookup returns CDR1 MGHDK and CDR2 SYGVNS. Between the trimmed V and J ends, which lost 6 bases and 1 base, there was a span of 9 bases. Using immunoSEQ multiplex PCR, the repertoire was profiled, and TCRdb retains in-frame clones only, with some absent. The table has about 68,000 clones, roughly 84% seen once; the top ten hold 3.4%. Described time point: after neoadjuvant nivolumab, at surgical resection. This specimen was PBMCs, taken after nivolumab (anti-PD-1) treatment. This clonotype originated in a person aged 40-85 years with oral cavity squamous cell carcinoma. The chain joins TRBV25-1 to TRBJ1-1, with D hard to call. DNA of the CDR3: TGTGCCAGCAGCCAGCTAGCGAACACTGAAGCTTTCTTT. Amino acids: CASSQLANTEAFF. Based on the CDR3 plus reference TRBV25-1 and TRBJ1-1, the full variable domain is EADIYQTPRYLVIGTGKKITLECSQTMGHDKMYWYQQDPGMELHLIHYSYGVNSTEKGDLSSESTVSRIRTEHFPLTLESARPSHTSQYLCASSQLANTEAFFGQGTRLTVV.